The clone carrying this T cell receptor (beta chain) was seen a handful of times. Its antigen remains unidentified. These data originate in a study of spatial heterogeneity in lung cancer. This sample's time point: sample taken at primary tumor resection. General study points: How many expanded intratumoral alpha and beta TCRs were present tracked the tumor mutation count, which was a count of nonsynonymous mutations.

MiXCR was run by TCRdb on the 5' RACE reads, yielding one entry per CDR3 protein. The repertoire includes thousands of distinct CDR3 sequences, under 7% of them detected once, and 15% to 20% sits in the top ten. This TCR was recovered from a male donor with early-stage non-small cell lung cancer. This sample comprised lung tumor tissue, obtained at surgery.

In DNA, the CDR3 is TGTGCCAGCTCTGAAGTCTATGGCTACACCTTC. Amino acid sequence: CASSEVYGYTF. The gene calls are TRBV28 and TRBJ1-2; D unclear. Trimming removed 8 bases at V and 4 bases at J, with 8 bases between. CDR1 MDHEN and CDR2 SYDVKM come from the germline V gene. The CDR3 contains 11 residues.